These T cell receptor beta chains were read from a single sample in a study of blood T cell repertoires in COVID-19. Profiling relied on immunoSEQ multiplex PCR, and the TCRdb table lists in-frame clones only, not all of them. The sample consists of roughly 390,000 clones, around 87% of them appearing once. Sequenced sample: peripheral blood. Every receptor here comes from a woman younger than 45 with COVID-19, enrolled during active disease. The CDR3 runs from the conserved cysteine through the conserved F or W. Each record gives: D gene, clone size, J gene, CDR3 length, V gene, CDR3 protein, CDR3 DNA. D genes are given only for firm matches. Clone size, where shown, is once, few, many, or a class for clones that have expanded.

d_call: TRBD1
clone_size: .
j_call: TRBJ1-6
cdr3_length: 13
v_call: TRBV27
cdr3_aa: CATGTGVGSPLHF
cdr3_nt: TGTGCCACCGGGACAGGGGTAGGTTCACCCCTCCACTTT

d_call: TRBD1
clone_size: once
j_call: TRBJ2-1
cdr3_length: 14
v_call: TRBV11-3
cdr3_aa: CASSPFQGASEQFF
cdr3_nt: TGTGCCAGCAGCCCGTTCCAGGGGGCGAGTGAGCAGTTCTTC

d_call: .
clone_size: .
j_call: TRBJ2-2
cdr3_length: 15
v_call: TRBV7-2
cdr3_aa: CASHTAGSNTGELFF
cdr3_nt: TGTGCCAGCCACACGGCGGGGTCGAACACCGGGGAGCTGTTTTTT

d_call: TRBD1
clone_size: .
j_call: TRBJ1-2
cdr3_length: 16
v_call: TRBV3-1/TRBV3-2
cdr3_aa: CASSQDLTGGGYGYTF
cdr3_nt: TGTGCCAGCAGCCAAGATCTGACAGGGGGCGGCTATGGCTACACCTTC

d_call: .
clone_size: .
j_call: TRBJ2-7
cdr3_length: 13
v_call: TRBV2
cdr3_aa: CASSAQGLDEQYF
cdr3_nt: TGTGCCAGCAGTGCCCAGGGCCTGGACGAGCAGTACTTC

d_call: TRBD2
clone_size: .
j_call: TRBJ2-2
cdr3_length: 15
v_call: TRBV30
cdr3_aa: CAFTSLAGGPRELFF
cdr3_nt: TGTGCCTTTACGTCACTAGCGGGAGGCCCGAGGGAGCTGTTTTTT

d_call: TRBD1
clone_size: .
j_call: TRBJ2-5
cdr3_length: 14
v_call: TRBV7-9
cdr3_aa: CASSTHRGRETQYF
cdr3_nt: TGTGCCAGCAGTACTCACAGGGGGAGAGAGACCCAGTACTTC

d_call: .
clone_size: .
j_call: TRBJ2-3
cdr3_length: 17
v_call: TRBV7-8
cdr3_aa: CASSLASMASSTDTQYF
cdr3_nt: TGTGCCAGCAGCTTAGCCTCCATGGCCAGTAGCACAGATACGCAGTATTTT

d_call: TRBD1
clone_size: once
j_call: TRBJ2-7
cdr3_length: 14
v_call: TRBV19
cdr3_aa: CASSRAGGIYEQYF
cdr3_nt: TGTGCCAGTAGTAGGGCAGGGGGCATCTACGAGCAGTACTTC

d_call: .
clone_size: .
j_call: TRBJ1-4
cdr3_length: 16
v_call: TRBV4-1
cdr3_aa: CASSQGSRGSNEKLFF
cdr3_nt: TGCGCCAGCAGCCAAGGATCCAGGGGTTCTAATGAAAAACTGTTTTTT

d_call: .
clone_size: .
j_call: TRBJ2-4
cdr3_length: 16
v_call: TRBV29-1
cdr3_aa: CSVAATGINAKNIQYF
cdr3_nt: TGCAGCGTCGCAGCGACAGGTATTAATGCCAAAAACATTCAGTACTTC

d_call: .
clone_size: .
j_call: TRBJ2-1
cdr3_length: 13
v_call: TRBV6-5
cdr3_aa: CASSWNIANEQFF
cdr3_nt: TGTGCCAGCAGTTGGAACATAGCAAATGAGCAGTTCTTC

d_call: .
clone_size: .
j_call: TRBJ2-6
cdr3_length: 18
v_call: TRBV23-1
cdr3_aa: CASSPIRGPPSGANVLTF
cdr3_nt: TGCGCCAGCAGCCCGATCAGGGGCCCCCCCTCTGGGGCCAACGTCCTGACTTTC

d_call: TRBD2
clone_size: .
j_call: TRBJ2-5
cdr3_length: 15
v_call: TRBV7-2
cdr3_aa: CASSLGGGDGETQYF
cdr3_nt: TGTGCCAGCAGCTTAGGGGGGGGAGATGGAGAGACCCAGTACTTC

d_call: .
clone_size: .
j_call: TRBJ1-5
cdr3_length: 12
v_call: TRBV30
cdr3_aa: CAWSGSAGPKHF
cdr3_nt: TGTGCCTGGAGTGGATCGGCGGGTCCCAAGCATTTT

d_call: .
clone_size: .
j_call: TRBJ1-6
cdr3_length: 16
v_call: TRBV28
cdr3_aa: CASRYRPRQPRGPLHF
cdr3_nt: TGTGCCAGCAGATATAGACCGCGTCAGCCTAGGGGACCCCTCCACTTT

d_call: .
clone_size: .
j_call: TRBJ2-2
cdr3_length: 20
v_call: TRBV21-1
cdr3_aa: CASSKRPGLAGGGNTGELFF
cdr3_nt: TGTGCCAGCAGCAAACGTCCGGGACTAGCGGGAGGTGGGAACACCGGGGAGCTGTTTTTT

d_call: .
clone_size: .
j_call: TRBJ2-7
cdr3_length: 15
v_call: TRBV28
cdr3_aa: CASSSPGQSSYEQYF
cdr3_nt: TGTGCCAGCAGTTCCCCAGGACAGAGCTCCTACGAGCAGTACTTC

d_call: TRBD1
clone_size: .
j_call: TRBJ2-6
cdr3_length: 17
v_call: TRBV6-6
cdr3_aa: CASSRDRGSSGANVLTF
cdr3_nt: TGTGCCAGCAGTCGAGACAGGGGATCCTCTGGGGCCAACGTCCTGACTTTC

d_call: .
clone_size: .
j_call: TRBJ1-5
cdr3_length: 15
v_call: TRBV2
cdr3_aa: CASSEGAARDQPQHF
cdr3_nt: TGTGCCAGCAGTGAAGGGGCAGCAAGAGATCAGCCCCAGCATTTT